Listed below are T cell receptor beta chains from one sample, sequenced in a study of identical twins. A single record per CDR3 protein comes from TCRdb applying MiXCR to the 5' RACE reads. The sample has some 1,600,000 distinct CDR3 sequences, roughly 35% seen once. Sequenced input: cord blood. These receptors were obtained from a newborn girl in good health. Both conserved end residues are part of each CDR3. Fields, in order: clone size, J gene, CDR3 length, D gene, V gene, CDR3 DNA, CDR3 protein. The D gene is left open where the match is weak. Rows give clone size only sometimes, using once, few, many, or a class for an expanded clone.

>.|TRBJ2-1|16|.|TRBV7-9
TGTGCCAGCAGCACATTCGGCGGAAGCTCCTACAATGAGCAGTTCTTC
CASSTFGGSSYNEQFF
>.|TRBJ2-7|11|.|TRBV3-1
TGTGCCAGCAGCCGCGACGGCGAGCAGTACTTC
CASSRDGEQYF
>.|TRBJ2-6|13|.|TRBV10-3
TGTGCCACTTCAGGGGCTGGGGCCAACGTCCTGACTTTC
CATSGAGANVLTF
>.|TRBJ2-5|18|TRBD2|TRBV4-1
TGCGCCAGCAGCGCCTCCGGGACTAGCGGGAGGACCGGGGAGACCCAGTACTTC
CASSASGTSGRTGETQYF
>many|TRBJ2-6|16|.|TRBV29-1
TGCAGCGCCTATAGGCAGGGTAGATCTGGGGCCAACGTCCTGACTTTC
CSAYRQGRSGANVLTF
>.|TRBJ2-1|12|.|TRBV5-1
TGCGCCAGCAAGCGTTCCTACAATGAGCAGTTCTTC
CASKRSYNEQFF
>.|TRBJ2-1|16|TRBD2|TRBV6-5
TGTGCCAGCAGTTCACTAGCGGGGGGGGTTAACAATGAGCAGTTCTTC
CASSSLAGGVNNEQFF
>many|TRBJ2-5|14|TRBD1|TRBV29-1
TGCAGCGTTGAAGGAAGCAGGGGGCAAGAGACCCAGTACTTC
CSVEGSRGQETQYF
>.|TRBJ2-7|16|TRBD2|TRBV11-2
TGTGCCAGCAGCTTTCGGGCGGGGGAAGGTTCCTACGAGCAGTACTTC
CASSFRAGEGSYEQYF
>few|TRBJ2-3|14|.|TRBV20-1
TGCAGTGCTAGAGATCAAGGGGTGTCAGATACGCAGTATTTT
CSARDQGVSDTQYF
>.|TRBJ2-4|14|.|TRBV12-3/TRBV12-4
TGTGCCAGCAGTTTAAGAATAGCCAAAAACATTCAGTACTTC
CASSLRIAKNIQYF
>.|TRBJ1-1|12|.|TRBV20-1
TGCAGGGGGGCTCTTTTGAACACTGAAGCTTTCTTT
CRGALLNTEAFF
>many|TRBJ2-7|15|.|TRBV28
TGTGCCAGCAGTTCGCGGACAGTGGGCTCCTACGAGCAGTACTTC
CASSSRTVGSYEQYF
>.|TRBJ2-5|15|.|TRBV29-1
TGCAGCGTTGAAGATCCAAGCCATTCCTACAATGAGCAGTACTTC
CSVEDPSHSYNEQYF